The T cell receptor (beta chain) described here comes from a study of T cells after posttransplantation cyclophosphamide. Points from the study as a whole: Later post-transplant blood repertoires were often dominated by donor CD8+ memory clones. Recipient CMV seropositivity and CMV reactivation strongly tracked TRB clonality.

Profiling relied on immunoSEQ multiplex PCR, and the TCRdb table lists in-frame clones only, not all of them. The sample has 6,900 or so clones, about 98% seen once. Peripheral blood was collected from the related graft donor on the marrow donation day. The naive gate required viable CD3+CD4+ or CD3+CD8+ cells with CCR7+CD45RA+CD45RO-CD95-CD27+CD28+ phenotype. In the case of this clone: Its antigen is undetermined.

Germline CDR1 SGDLS, CDR2 YYNGEE. The CDR3 consists of 16 residues. V dropped 2 bases and J dropped 3; count of bases not matched to a gene: 3. The TCR originated in a woman in her twenties or thirties in good health and a related stem cell transplant donor. This chain uses TRBV9 with TRBJ2-2; 11 nucleotides line up with TRBD2. Sequenced material: naive CD8+ T cells sorted from PBMCs. In nucleotides, the CDR3 is TGTGCCAGCAGCGTTCCGGGACTAGCGGACACCGGGGAGCTGTTTTTT. Protein product: CASSVPGLADTGELFF.